These 23 T cell receptor beta chains originate from one sample sequenced in a study of shared clonotypes between healthy human individuals. Sequencing used immunoSEQ multiplex PCR; TCRdb keeps in-frame clones, though not all of them. The sample shows about 2,500,000 clones, approximately 92% of them seen only once. Sequenced input: naive CD4+ T cells sorted from blood. Specified subset: CD45RA+ positively selected. These receptor sequences come from a man younger than 30 in good health.

To note about this clone: A read error may account for a junction end that differs from germline. The chain has TRBV7-7 and TRBJ2-2; 12 nucleotides agree with TRBD1. This CDR3 has 15 amino acids. Per germline, CDR1 SSHAT and CDR2 FNYEAQ (reference sequence). CDR3 in amino acids: CASSVGTGGSGELFF. The DNA of the CDR3 is TGTGCTAGCAGCGTTGGGACAGGGGGCTCCGGGGAGCTGTTTTTT.

The chain links TRBV5-1 to TRBJ2-1; 7 bases agree with TRBD1. Trimming at V came to 4 bases and at J to 4 bases, leaving 11 bases not matched to a gene. This CDR3 region has 16 residues. In germline, CDR1 is SGHRS, CDR2 YFSETQ. The chain's CDR3 is CASSDRQGGVYNEQFF. The CDR3 coding sequence is TGCGCCAGCAGCGATCGACAGGGTGGGGTATACAATGAGCAGTTCTTC.

This sequence joins TRBV14 and TRBJ2-3; 15 bases are a match to TRBD2. CDR3 length: 16 residues. Germline loops: CDR1 SGHDN, CDR2 FVKESK. The V segment lost 7 bases and the J segment 0 bases; nucleotides outside the gene matches: 2. The CDR3, as DNA: TGTGCCAGCACCGGACTAGCGGGAGGGAGCACAGATACGCAGTATTTT. Amino acids: CASTGLAGGSTDTQYF.

To note about this clone: Additional DNA sequences in this sample encode the identical CDR3. The chain uses TRBV7-9 and TRBJ2-1, with TRBD1 identical over 8 bases. The J segment lost 3 bases and the V segment lost 6 bases, leaving 7 bases of the junction unmatched. The V gene's germline CDR1 is SEHNR and CDR2 FQNEAQ (reference sequence). There are 15 residues in the CDR3. CDR3 region: CASSPGQGYYNEQFF. CDR3 nucleotide sequence: TGTGCCAGCAGTCCAGGACAGGGTTACTACAATGAGCAGTTCTTC.

In the case of this clone: Other nucleotide sequences in the sample specify the same CDR3. The chain employs TRBV20-1 and TRBJ2-3; no clear D gene. The germline V gene has CDR1 DFQATT and CDR2 SNEGSKA (reference sequence). V shed 2 bases and J shed 6 bases, with 6 bases lying between them. The CDR3 covers 11 residues. CDR3 DNA: TGCAGTGCTAGACTGGGGGATACGCAGTATTTT. It translates to CSARLGDTQYF.

V is TRBV7-6 and J is TRBJ2-2; 9 bases align to TRBD2. This CDR3 is 15 amino acids long. The junction had 4 bases not matched to a gene; V was cut back by 3 bases and J by 5 bases. The germline gives CDR1 SGHVS, CDR2 FNYEAQ. The CDR3, as DNA: TGTGCCAGCAGCTTGCGGCTAGCGGGAACCGGGGAGCTGTTTTTT. Protein product: CASSLRLAGTGELFF.

In DNA form, the CDR3 reads TGCGCCAGCAGCTTGGGCCAGAGCGGAAACACCATATATTTT. It is translated as CASSLGQSGNTIYF. The J gene is TRBJ1-3, the V gene TRBV5-1; D is uncertain. This CDR3 is 14 amino acids long. Germline CDR1 SGHRS, CDR2 YFSETQ. V lost 0 bases to trimming and J lost 4 bases, with 8 bases between them.

The rearrangement links TRBV5-4 to TRBJ1-1; a weak D match, TRBD1 (6 bases). Per the germline V gene, CDR1 is SGHNT and CDR2 is YYREEE (reference sequence). Trimming took off 1 base at V and 5 bases at J, with 15 bases between the two ends. The CDR3 has 15 residues. Here the CDR3 DNA reads TGTGCCAGCAGCTTGTGGCAGGGGCGTGGGACTGAAGCTTTCTTT. Its translation is CASSLWQGRGTEAFF.

V and J are TRBV29-1 and TRBJ1-1; 8 nucleotides agree with TRBD1. The CDR3 has 15 amino acids. Per the germline V gene, CDR1 is SQVTM and CDR2 is ANQGSEA. The junction had 10 bases not matched to a gene; V was cut back by 6 bases and J by 1 base. The CDR3 bases are TGCAGCGTCAAACTCCCAGGGGGCTGGAACACTGAAGCTTTCTTT. The encoded protein is CSVKLPGGWNTEAFF.

This clone was picked up one time. This CDR3 is CASSPQGRTNLQETQYF. CDR3 bases: TGTGCCAGCAGTCCCCAAGGACGGACCAACCTACAAGAGACCCAGTACTTC. The chain is built from TRBV28 and TRBJ2-5, with D unresolved. This CDR3 spans 17 amino acids. Trimming left V 5 bases short and J 2 bases short, with 21 bases between. Germline V CDR1 and CDR2: MDHEN, SYDVKM.

This clone has a single count. This chain links TRBV10-3 with TRBJ2-1; D not certain. CDR1 is ENHRY and CDR2 is SYGVKD in the germline V gene. Trimming removed 0 bases from V and 8 bases from J, with 14 bases in between. This CDR3 is built from 15 residues. The CDR3 is CAISESPGTGDEQFF. The DNA of the CDR3 is TGTGCCATCAGTGAGTCTCCAGGCACTGGCGATGAGCAGTTCTTC.

A single count supports this clone. The rearrangement joins TRBV10-3 to TRBJ2-3; possibly TRBD2 for D (5 bases). The germline gives CDR1 ENHRY, CDR2 SYGVKD. The V end lost 6 bases, the J end lost 2 bases, and 9 bases lay between the germline ends. The CDR3 extends over 13 amino acids. CDR3 region: CAIRREYTDTQYF. DNA for the CDR3: TGTGCCATCAGGAGGGAGTACACAGATACGCAGTATTTT.

The chain couples TRBV7-2 to TRBJ1-5; a weak D match, TRBD1 (5 bases). This CDR3 is 12 amino acids long. Trimming stripped 11 bases from V and 6 bases from J, with 14 bases between. The V gene's germline CDR1 is SGHTA and CDR2 FQGNSA. The CDR3 nucleotides are TGTGCCTCCCAAACAGGAATTCAGCCCCAGCATTTT. This codes for CASQTGIQPQHF.

J is TRBJ2-3 and V is TRBV19, with TRBD2 identical over 12 bases. Germline trimming cut 7 bases from V and 5 bases from J; bases unmatched to any gene: 10. The CDR3 extends over 16 amino acids. Germline lookup yields CDR1 LNHDA and CDR2 SQIVND (reference sequence). The CDR3 coding sequence is TGTGCCAGTACCAAGACTAGCGGGGGCCGCGGAGATACGCAGTATTTT. The encoded protein is CASTKTSGGRGDTQYF. The variable domain in full, completed from reference TRBV19 and TRBJ2-3, reads DGGITQSPKYLFRKEGQNVTLSCEQNLNHDAMYWYRQDPGQGLRLIYYSQIVNDFQKGDIAEGYSVSREKKESFPLTVTSAQKNPTAFYLCASTKTSGGRGDTQYFGPGTRLTVL.

This chain uses TRBV19 with TRBJ2-3; 14 bases line up with TRBD2. This CDR3 region has 19 residues. Germline assignment: CDR1 LNHDA and CDR2 SQIVND (reference sequence). The trim removed 1 base at V and 7 bases at J, leaving 13 bases unmatched. The CDR3 spells CASSIARTSGRPLRYTQYF. The CDR3 coding sequence is TGTGCCAGTAGTATAGCCCGGACTAGCGGGAGGCCGTTAAGGTATACGCAGTATTTT.

The CDR3 DNA reads TGTGCCAGCAGCGCGACTAGTACATCAGGAGATACGCAGTATTTT. Translation gives CASSATSTSGDTQYF. The V call is TRBV9, the J call TRBJ2-3; TRBD2 is a possible D gene (6 bases). The CDR3 consists of 15 residues. CDR1 is SGDLS, CDR2 YYNGEE, per germline. V lost 3 bases and J lost 5, with 16 bases in between.

The rearrangement uses TRBV19 and TRBJ2-7; no reliable D call. Germline CDR1 reads LNHDA; CDR2 reads SQIVND (reference sequence). Trimming stripped 2 bases from V and 2 bases from J, with 10 bases between. CDR3 length equals 14 residues. The CDR3 DNA reads as TGTGCCAGTAGTATAACTCATAGTCCCTACGAGCAGTACTTC. Its protein product is CASSITHSPYEQYF.

V usage is TRBV5-6 and J usage is TRBJ1-5, with D possibly being TRBD1 (6 bases). The CDR3 has 14 amino acids. The V gene lost 3 bases and the J gene lost 6 bases, with 13 bases spanning the gap. Germline V gene data show CDR1 as SGHDT and CDR2 as YYEEEE. The CDR3 coding sequence is TGTGCCAGCAGCTCGGTCGGGGGCTTTCAGCCCCAGCATTTT. Residues: CASSSVGGFQPQHF.

The chain recombines TRBV5-4 with TRBJ2-2; perhaps D is TRBD1 or TRBD2 (5 bases each). V was trimmed by 4 bases and J by 4 bases, leaving 14 bases between them. The CDR3 runs to 15 residues. Germline CDR1 SGHNT, CDR2 YYREEE (reference sequence). The CDR3 reads CASSVGRWSTGELFF. The CDR3 DNA is TGTGCCAGCAGCGTGGGACGGTGGAGCACCGGGGAGCTGTTTTTT.

The CDR3 is CASSLGAFGNQPQHF. The DNA of the CDR3 is TGTGCCAGCAGCTTGGGAGCCTTCGGAAATCAGCCCCAGCATTTT. V usage is TRBV5-4 and J usage is TRBJ1-5; D call uncertain. The CDR3 extends over 15 amino acids. Trimming took off 0 bases at V and 4 bases at J, with 11 bases between the two ends. The germline V gene encodes CDR1 SGHNT and CDR2 YYREEE (reference sequence).

For the CDR3, the DNA is TGTGCCAGCAGCTCCCCGGACTCCTACAGCACAGATACGCAGTATTTT. It is translated as CASSSPDSYSTDTQYF. The chain carries TRBV7-9 and TRBJ2-3; perhaps TRBD2 as D (5 bases). CDR3 length: 16 amino acids. Trimming shortened V by 4 bases and J by 0 bases, and 14 bases separated the two germline ends. Per germline, CDR1 SEHNR and CDR2 FQNEAQ (reference sequence).

This chain links TRBV7-2 with TRBJ2-2, with D tentatively TRBD2 (5 bases). The germline V gene has CDR1 SGHTA and CDR2 FQGNSA. V was pared by 7 bases and J by 7 bases, with 13 bases between. The CDR3 is 13 residues long. The CDR3 region has the DNA TGTGCCAGCACCCGATGGGAGAACGGGGAGCTGTTTTTT. The encoded protein is CASTRWENGELFF.

Comments on this clone: Other DNA sequences of this sample code for an identical CDR3. This chain connects TRBV5-4 to TRBJ2-7; D perhaps matches TRBD2 (6 bases). Trimming took 0 bases from V and 4 from J, leaving 8 bases between them. Germline loops: CDR1 SGHNT, CDR2 YYREEE (reference sequence). The CDR3 is 13 amino acids. Here the CDR3 DNA reads TGTGCCAGCAGCTTGGGGGGGAGGTACGAGCAGTACTTC. Translating gives CASSLGGRYEQYF.